The source of this TCR beta chain is a study of blood T cell repertoires in COVID-19. Across the study: Acute and convalescent COVID-19 samples came from the United States, Italy and Spain. T cells, B-cell-depleted T cells, or PBMCs supplied cDNA or gDNA.

The ends were cut back, 0 bases at V and 1 base at J, with 9 bases in the middle. This CDR3 contains 16 residues. The germline CDR1 and CDR2 sequences are KGHSH and LQKENI. Per the study methods: How many nucleated cells were present was estimated from reference gene primer amplification. Clones were read by immunoSEQ multiplex PCR, and TCRdb kept only the in-frame ones, dropping some. That table is the source of V, J and clone size, and D and trimming were worked out from the DNA. This table holds more than 70,000 clones, about 88% found once. The TCR was taken from an elderly man with active or convalescent COVID-19. This chain links TRBV18 with TRBJ2-2; no definite D call. The sample was peripheral blood. The CDR3 sequence is CASSPPSTVNTGELFF. CDR3 DNA sequence: TGTGCCAGCTCACCACCGTCAACAGTGAACACCGGGGAGCTGTTTTTT.